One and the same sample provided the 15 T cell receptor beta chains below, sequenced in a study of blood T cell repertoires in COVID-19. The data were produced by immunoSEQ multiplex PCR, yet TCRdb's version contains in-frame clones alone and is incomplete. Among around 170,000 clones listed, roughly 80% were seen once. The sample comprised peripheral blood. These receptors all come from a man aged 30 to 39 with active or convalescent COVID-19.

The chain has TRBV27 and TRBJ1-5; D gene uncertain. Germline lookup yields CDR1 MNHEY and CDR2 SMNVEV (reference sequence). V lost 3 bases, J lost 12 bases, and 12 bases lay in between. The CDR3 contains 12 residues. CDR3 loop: CASSFSEKRQHF. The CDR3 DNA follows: TGTGCCAGCAGTTTTTCAGAAAAGCGCCAGCATTTT.

CDR3 sequence (DNA): TGTGCCAGCACCAAAATGGGCTATAATGAAAAACTGTTTTTT. It encodes CASTKMGYNEKLFF. The V and J genes are TRBV6-5 and TRBJ1-4; D uncertain. Trimming took 7 bases from V and 4 from J, leaving 13 bases between them. Looked up from germline, CDR1 is MNHEY and CDR2 is SVGAGI. There are 14 residues in the CDR3.

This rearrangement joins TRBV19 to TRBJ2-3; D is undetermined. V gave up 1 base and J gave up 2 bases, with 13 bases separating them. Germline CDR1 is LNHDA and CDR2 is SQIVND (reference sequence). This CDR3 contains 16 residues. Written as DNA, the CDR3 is TGTGCCAGTAGTATAGGAGACTTCTCTTTCACAGATACGCAGTATTTT. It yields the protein CASSIGDFSFTDTQYF.

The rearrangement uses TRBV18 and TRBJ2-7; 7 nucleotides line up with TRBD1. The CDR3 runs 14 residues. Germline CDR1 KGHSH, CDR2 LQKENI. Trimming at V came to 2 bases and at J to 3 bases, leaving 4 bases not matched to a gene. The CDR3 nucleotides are TGTGCCAGCTCACCAGACAGGGCGGGCTACGAGCAGTACGTC. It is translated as CASSPDRAGYEQYV.

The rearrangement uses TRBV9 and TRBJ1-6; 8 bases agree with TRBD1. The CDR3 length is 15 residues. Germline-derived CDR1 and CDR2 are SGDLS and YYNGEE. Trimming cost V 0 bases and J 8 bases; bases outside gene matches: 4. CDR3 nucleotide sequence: TGTGCCAGCAGCGTAGCGGGGACAGGAGATTCACCCCTCCACTTT. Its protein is CASSVAGTGDSPLHF. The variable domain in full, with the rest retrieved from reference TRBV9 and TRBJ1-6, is DSGVTQTPKHLITATGQRVTLRCSPRSGDLSVYWYQQSLDQGLQFLIQYYNGEERAKGNILERFSAQQFPDLHSELNLSSLELGDSALYFCASSVAGTGDSPLHFGNGTRLTVT.

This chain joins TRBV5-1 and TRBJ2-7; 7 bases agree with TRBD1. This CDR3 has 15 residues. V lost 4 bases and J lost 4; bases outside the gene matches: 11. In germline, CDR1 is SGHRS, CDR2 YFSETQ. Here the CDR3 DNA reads TGCGCCAGCAGCCGATCAGGACAGGAAATTTACGAGCAGTACGTC. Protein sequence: CASSRSGQEIYEQYV.

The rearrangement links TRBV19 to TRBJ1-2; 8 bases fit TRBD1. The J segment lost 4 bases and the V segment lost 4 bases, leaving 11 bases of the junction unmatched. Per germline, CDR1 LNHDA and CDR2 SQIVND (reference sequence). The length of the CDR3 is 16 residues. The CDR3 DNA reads TGTGCCAGTAGTACCCGTGGACAGGGATTTTTCTATGGCTACACCTTC. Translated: CASSTRGQGFFYGYTF.

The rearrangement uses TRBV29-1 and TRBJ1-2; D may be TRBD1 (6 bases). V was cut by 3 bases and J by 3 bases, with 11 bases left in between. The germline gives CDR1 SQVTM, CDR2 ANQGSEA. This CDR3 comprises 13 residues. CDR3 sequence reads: CSVDGQLDYGYTF. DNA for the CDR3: TGCAGCGTTGACGGACAGTTAGACTATGGCTACACCTTC.

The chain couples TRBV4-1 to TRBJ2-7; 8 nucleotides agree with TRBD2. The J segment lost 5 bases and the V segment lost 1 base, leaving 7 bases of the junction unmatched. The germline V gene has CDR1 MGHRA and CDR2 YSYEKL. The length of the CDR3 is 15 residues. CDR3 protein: CASSQAPAGVDEQYF. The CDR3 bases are TGCGCCAGCAGCCAAGCCCCAGCGGGAGTCGACGAGCAGTACTTC.

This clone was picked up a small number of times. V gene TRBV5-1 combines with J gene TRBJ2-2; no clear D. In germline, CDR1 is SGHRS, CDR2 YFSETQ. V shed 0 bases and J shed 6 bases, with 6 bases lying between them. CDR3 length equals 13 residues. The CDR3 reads CASSLGLAGELFF. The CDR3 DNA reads TGCGCCAGCAGCTTGGGGCTAGCCGGGGAGCTGTTTTTT.

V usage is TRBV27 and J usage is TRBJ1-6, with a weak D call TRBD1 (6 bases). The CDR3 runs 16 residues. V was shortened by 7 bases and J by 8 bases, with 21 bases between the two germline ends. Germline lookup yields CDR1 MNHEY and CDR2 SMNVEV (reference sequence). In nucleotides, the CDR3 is TGTGCCAGCACCACCGGGGGGGCGAATCGGGATTCACCCCTCCACTTT. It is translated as CASTTGGANRDSPLHF.

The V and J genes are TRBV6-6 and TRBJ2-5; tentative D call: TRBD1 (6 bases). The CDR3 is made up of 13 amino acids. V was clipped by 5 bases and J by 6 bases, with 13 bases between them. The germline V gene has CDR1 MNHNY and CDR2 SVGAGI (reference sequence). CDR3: CASSPPQGKTQYF. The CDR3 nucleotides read TGTGCCAGCAGTCCACCCCAGGGGAAGACCCAGTACTTC.

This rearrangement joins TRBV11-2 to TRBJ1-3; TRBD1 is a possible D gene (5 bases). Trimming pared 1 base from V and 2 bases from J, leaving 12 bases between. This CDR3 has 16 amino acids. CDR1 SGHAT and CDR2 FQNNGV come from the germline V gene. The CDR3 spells CASSLGGAGTGNTIYF. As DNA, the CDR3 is TGTGCCAGCAGCTTAGGGGGCGCAGGGACTGGAAACACCATATATTTT.

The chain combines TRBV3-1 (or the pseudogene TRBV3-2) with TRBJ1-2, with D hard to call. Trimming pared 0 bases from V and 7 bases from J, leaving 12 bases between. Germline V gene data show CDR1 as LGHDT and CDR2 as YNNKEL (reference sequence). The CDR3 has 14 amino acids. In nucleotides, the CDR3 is TGTGCCAGCAGCCAAGACGAGGGTCTGGGTGGCTACACCTTC. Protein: CASSQDEGLGGYTF.

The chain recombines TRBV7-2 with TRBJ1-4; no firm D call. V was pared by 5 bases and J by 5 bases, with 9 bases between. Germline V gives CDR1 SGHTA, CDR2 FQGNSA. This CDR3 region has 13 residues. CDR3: CASSASANEKLFF. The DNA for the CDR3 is TGTGCCAGCAGCGCGTCAGCGAATGAAAAACTGTTTTTT.